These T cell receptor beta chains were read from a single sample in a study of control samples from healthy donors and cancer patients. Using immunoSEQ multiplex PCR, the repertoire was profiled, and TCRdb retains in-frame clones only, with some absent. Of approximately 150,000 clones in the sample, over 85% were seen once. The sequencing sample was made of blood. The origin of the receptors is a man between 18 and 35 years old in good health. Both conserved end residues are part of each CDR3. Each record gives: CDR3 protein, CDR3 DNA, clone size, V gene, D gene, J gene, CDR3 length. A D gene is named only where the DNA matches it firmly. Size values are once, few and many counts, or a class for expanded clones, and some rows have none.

CDR3 protein: CASSPYLGDEKLFF; CDR3 DNA: TGTGCCAGCAGCCCTTACCTAGGGGATGAAAAACTGTTTTTT; clone size: -; V gene: TRBV4-2; D gene: -; J gene: TRBJ1-4; CDR3 length: 14
CDR3 protein: CAISEWGLAGSSYEQYF; CDR3 DNA: TGTGCCATCAGTGAATGGGGATTGGCAGGGAGCTCCTACGAGCAGTACTTC; clone size: -; V gene: TRBV10-3; D gene: -; J gene: TRBJ2-7; CDR3 length: 17
CDR3 protein: CASTRSGELFF; CDR3 DNA: TGTGCCAGCACCAGGTCCGGGGAGCTGTTTTTT; clone size: few; V gene: TRBV2; D gene: -; J gene: TRBJ2-2; CDR3 length: 11
CDR3 protein: CASSPTGAGGEKLFF; CDR3 DNA: TGTGCCAGTAGTCCGACAGGGGCGGGCGGTGAAAAACTGTTTTTT; clone size: -; V gene: TRBV19; D gene: TRBD1; J gene: TRBJ1-4; CDR3 length: 15
CDR3 protein: CATKLGGPNNEKLFF; CDR3 DNA: TGTGCCACCAAACTAGGGGGTCCAAATAATGAAAAACTGTTTTTT; clone size: -; V gene: TRBV11-3; D gene: -; J gene: TRBJ1-4; CDR3 length: 15
CDR3 protein: CASSRLAVYNEQFF; CDR3 DNA: TGTGCCAGCAGCCGTCTAGCGGTATACAATGAGCAGTTCTTC; clone size: -; V gene: TRBV5-4; D gene: TRBD2; J gene: TRBJ2-1; CDR3 length: 14
CDR3 protein: CASSSPIRTGPNYGYTF; CDR3 DNA: TGTGCCAGCAGCTCCCCCATCCGGACAGGTCCTAACTATGGCTACACCTTC; clone size: -; V gene: TRBV11-2; D gene: TRBD1; J gene: TRBJ1-2; CDR3 length: 17
CDR3 protein: CARWERDEVWQFF; CDR3 DNA: TGTGCCAGGTGGGAACGGGACGAAGTTTGGCAGTTCTTC; clone size: -; V gene: TRBV6-4; D gene: -; J gene: TRBJ2-1; CDR3 length: 13
CDR3 protein: CASSRGTDLNEKLFF; CDR3 DNA: TGTGCCAGTAGTAGAGGGACAGATCTTAATGAAAAACTGTTTTTT; clone size: -; V gene: TRBV19; D gene: TRBD1; J gene: TRBJ1-4; CDR3 length: 15
CDR3 protein: CASSVALGRLAPSQDTQYF; CDR3 DNA: TGTGCCAGCAGCGTAGCGCTGGGCCGTCTAGCGCCAAGCCAAGATACGCAGTATTTT; clone size: -; V gene: TRBV9; D gene: -; J gene: TRBJ2-3; CDR3 length: 19
CDR3 protein: CASSQVNSPYEQYF; CDR3 DNA: TGCGCCAGCAGCCAAGTCAACAGTCCATACGAGCAGTACTTC; clone size: -; V gene: TRBV4-1; D gene: -; J gene: TRBJ2-7; CDR3 length: 14
CDR3 protein: CSGVGAPWGYTF; CDR3 DNA: TGCAGCGGCGTAGGGGCCCCCTGGGGCTACACCTTC; clone size: -; V gene: TRBV29-1; D gene: -; J gene: TRBJ1-2; CDR3 length: 12